The sequence of this TCR beta chain was determined in a study of T cells in localized non-small cell lung cancer. Study results and caveats: Median detection of top 100 tumor clones in adjacent lung was around 57 clones.

CDR3 length: 19 amino acids. Germline V gene sequence: CDR1 LGHNA, CDR2 YNFKEQ. The J segment lost 4 bases and the V segment lost 2 bases, leaving 10 bases of the junction unmatched. The method was immunoSEQ multiplex PCR; TCRdb's version includes in-frame clones alone and lacks a portion of them. Of approximately 46,000 clones listed, 65% to 90% were seen once; the top ten hold approximately 17%. This clone is labeled as medium-sized. The antigen remains unidentified. The receptor comes from a man aged 40 to 70 with stage III lung adenocarcinoma. This chain links TRBV4-2 with TRBJ2-3; 15 positions agree with TRBD2. Source: peripheral blood mononuclear cells, taken before any cancer treatment. CDR3 bases: TGTGCCAGCAGCCAAAAGGCGGGGACTAGCGGGGGGTTGGCAGATACGCAGTATTTT. This encodes CASSQKAGTSGGLADTQYF.